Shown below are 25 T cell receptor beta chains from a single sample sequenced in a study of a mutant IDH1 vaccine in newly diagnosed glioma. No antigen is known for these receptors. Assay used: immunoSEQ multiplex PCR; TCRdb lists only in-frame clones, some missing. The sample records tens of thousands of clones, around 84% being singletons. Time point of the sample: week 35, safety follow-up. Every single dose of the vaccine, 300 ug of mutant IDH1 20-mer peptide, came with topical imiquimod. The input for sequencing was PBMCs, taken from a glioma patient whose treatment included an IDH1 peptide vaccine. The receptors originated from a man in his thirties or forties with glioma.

The CDR3 DNA reads as TGTGCCAGCAGCTTCTGGACAGGGTCCTACGAGCAGTACTTC. Translating gives CASSFWTGSYEQYF. This chain links TRBV7-2 with TRBJ2-7; 8 nucleotides align to TRBD1. The CDR3 is 14 residues long. The germline CDR1 and CDR2 sequences are SGHTA and FQGNSA. Trimming removed 3 bases from V and 1 base from J; junction bases left unmatched: 2. The whole variable domain, filled in from reference TRBV7-2 and TRBJ2-7, reads GAGVSQSPSNKVTEKGKDVELRCDPISGHTALYWYRQSLGQGLEFLIYFQGNSAPDKSGLPSDRFSAERTGGSVSTLTIQRTQQEDSAVYLCASSFWTGSYEQYFGPGTRLTVT.

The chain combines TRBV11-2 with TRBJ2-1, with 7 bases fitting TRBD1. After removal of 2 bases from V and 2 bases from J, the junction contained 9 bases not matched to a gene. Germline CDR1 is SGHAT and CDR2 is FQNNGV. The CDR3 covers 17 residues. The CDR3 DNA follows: TGTGCCAGCAGCTTACTTCGGACAGGCAAAACCTACAATGAGCAGTTCTTC. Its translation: CASSLLRTGKTYNEQFF.

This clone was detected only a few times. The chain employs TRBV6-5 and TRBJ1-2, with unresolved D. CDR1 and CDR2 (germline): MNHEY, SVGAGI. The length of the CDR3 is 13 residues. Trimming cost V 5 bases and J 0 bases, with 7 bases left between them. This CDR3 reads CASSDPANYGYTF. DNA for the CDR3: TGTGCCAGCAGTGACCCAGCTAACTATGGCTACACCTTC.

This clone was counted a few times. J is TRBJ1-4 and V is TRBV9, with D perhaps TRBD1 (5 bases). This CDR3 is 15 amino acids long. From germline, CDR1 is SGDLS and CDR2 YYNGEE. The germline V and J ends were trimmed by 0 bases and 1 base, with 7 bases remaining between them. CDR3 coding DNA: TGTGCCAGCAGCGTAGCTCAGGGAACTAATGAAAAACTGTTTTTT. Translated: CASSVAQGTNEKLFF.

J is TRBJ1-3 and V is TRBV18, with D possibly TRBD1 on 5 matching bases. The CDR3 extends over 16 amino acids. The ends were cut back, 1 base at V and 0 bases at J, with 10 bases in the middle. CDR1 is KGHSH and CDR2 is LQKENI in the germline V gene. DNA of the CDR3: TGTGCCAGCTCACCACGGTCAGGGCCCTCTGGAAACACCATATATTTT. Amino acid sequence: CASSPRSGPSGNTIYF.

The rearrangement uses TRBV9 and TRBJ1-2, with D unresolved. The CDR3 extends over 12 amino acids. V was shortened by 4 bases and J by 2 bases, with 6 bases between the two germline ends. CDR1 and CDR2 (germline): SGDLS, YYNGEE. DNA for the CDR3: TGTGCCAGCAGCCTTGACAACTATGGCTACACCTTC. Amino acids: CASSLDNYGYTF. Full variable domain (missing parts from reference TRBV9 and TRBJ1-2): DSGVTQTPKHLITATGQRVTLRCSPRSGDLSVYWYQQSLDQGLQFLIQYYNGEERAKGNILERFSAQQFPDLHSELNLSSLELGDSALYFCASSLDNYGYTFGSGTRLTVV.

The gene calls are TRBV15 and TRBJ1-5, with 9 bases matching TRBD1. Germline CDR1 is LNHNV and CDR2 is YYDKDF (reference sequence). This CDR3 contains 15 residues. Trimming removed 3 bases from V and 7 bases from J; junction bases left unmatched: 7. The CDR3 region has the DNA TGTGCCACCAGCAGGGGGACAGGGACCGAACAGCCCCAGCATTTT. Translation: CATSRGTGTEQPQHF.

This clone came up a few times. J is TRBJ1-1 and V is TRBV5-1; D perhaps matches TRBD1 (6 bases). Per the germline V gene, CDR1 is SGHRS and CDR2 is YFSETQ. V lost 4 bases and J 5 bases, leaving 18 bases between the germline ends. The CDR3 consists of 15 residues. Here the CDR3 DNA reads TGCGCCAGCAGCCCGCGTCGGGGGGCTGGGACTGAAGCTTTCTTT. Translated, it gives CASSPRRGAGTEAFF.

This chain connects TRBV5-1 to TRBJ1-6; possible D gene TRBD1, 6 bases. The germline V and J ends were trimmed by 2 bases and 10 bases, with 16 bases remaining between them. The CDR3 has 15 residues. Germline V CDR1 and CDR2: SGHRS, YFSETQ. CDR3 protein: CASSLGLQGGSPLHF. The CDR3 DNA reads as TGCGCCAGCAGCTTAGGGTTACAGGGTGGCTCACCCCTCCACTTT.

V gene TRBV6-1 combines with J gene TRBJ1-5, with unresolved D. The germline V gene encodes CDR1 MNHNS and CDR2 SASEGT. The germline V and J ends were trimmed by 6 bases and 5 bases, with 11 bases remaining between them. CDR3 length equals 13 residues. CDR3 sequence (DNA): TGTGCCAGCAGGACCCAAAAGGATCAGCCCCAGCATTTT. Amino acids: CASRTQKDQPQHF.

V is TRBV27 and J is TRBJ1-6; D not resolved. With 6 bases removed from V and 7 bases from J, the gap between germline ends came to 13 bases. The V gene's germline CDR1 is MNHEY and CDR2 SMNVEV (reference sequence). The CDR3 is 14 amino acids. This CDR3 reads CASRGNSENSPLHF. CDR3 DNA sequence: TGTGCCAGCAGGGGAAATTCAGAGAATTCACCCCTCCACTTT.

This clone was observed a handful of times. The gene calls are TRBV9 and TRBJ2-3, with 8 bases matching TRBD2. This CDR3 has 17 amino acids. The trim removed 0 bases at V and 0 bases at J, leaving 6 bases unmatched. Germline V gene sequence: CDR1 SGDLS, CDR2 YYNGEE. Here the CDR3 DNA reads TGTGCCAGCAGCGTAGAAGGTAGCGGGGTTAGCACAGATACGCAGTATTTT. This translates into CASSVEGSGVSTDTQYF.

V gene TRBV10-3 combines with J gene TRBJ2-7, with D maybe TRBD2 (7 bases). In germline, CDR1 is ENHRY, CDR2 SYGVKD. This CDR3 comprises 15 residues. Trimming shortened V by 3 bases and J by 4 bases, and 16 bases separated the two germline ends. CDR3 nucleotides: TGTGCCATCAGTGATGGGGGGGGCCCTGGATACGAGCAGTACTTC. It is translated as CAISDGGGPGYEQYF.

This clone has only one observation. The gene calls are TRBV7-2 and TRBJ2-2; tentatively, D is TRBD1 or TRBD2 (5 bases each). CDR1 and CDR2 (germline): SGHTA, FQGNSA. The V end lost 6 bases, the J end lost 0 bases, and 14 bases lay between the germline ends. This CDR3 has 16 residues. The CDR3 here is CASRPGTSANTGELFF. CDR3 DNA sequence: TGTGCCAGCAGACCTGGGACCTCCGCGAACACCGGGGAGCTGTTTTTT.

The CDR3 is CSARPIDTQYF. For the CDR3, the DNA is TGCAGTGCTAGACCCATAGATACGCAGTATTTT. This chain joins TRBV20-1 and TRBJ2-3; no firm D call. This CDR3 has 11 residues. Deletions cut 2 bases from V and 5 bases from J, with 5 bases between. CDR1 and CDR2 from the germline V gene are DFQATT and SNEGSKA (reference sequence).

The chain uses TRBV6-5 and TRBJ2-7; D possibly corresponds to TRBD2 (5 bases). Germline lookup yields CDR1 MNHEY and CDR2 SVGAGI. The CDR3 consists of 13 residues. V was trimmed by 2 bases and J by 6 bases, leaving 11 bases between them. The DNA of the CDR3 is TGTGCCAGCAGTTACGGAAGGAGGACCGAGCAGTACTTC. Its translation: CASSYGRRTEQYF.

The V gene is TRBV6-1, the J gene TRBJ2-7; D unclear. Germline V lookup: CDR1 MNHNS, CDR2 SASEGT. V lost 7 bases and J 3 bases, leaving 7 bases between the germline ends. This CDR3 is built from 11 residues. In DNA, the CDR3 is TGTGCCAGCACTTGGAGCTACGAGCAGTACTTC. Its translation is CASTWSYEQYF.

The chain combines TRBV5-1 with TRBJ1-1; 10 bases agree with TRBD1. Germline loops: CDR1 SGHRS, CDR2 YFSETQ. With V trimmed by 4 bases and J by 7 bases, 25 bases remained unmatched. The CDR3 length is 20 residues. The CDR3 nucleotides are TGCGCCAGCAGCCTCAAATCTCCTTTAAGGACAGGGGGGCTGGCCTATGAAGCTTTCTTT. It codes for CASSLKSPLRTGGLAYEAFF.

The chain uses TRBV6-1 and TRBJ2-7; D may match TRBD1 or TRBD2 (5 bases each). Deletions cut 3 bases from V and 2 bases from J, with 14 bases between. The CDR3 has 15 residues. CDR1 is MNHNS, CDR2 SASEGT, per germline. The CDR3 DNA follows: TGTGCCAGCAGTGAGTGGGGGACGGTGGCCTACGAGCAGTACTTC. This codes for CASSEWGTVAYEQYF.

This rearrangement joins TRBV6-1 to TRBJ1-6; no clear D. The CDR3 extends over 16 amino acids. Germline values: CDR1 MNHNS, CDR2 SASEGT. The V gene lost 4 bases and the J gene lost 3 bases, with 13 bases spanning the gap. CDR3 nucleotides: TGTGCCAGCAGTGTACTGGTTTTCCTCTATAATTCACCCCTCCACTTT. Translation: CASSVLVFLYNSPLHF.

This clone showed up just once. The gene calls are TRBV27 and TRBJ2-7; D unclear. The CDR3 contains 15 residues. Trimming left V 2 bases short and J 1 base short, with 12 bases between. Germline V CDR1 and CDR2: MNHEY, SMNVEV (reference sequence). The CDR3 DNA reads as TGTGCCAGCAGTTTAAACACTGACCTATCCTACGAGCAGTACTTC. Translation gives CASSLNTDLSYEQYF.

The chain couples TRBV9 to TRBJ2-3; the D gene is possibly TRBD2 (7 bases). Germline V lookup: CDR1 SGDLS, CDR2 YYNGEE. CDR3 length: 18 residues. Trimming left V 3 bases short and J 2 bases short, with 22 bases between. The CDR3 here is CASSAVGGARAPTDTQYF. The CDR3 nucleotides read TGTGCCAGCAGCGCCGTGGGGGGGGCCAGGGCCCCCACAGATACGCAGTATTTT.

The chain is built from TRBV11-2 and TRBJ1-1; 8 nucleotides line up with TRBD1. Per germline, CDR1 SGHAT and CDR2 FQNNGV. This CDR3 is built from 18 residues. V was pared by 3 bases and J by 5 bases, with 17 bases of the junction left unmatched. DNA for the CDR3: TGTGCCAGCAGCTTTGGGGAACCAGGGGGCCGCTGGAAGACTGAAGCTTTCTTT. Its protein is CASSFGEPGGRWKTEAFF.

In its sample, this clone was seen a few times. The CDR3 reads CASGLVKEAFF. The CDR3, as DNA: TGTGCTAGTGGGTTAGTCAAGGAGGCTTTCTTT. This sequence joins TRBV12-5 and TRBJ1-1; D is undetermined. The germline V gene encodes CDR1 LGHNT and CDR2 FRNRAP. The CDR3 runs to 11 residues. The V and J ends lost 6 bases and 11 bases respectively, with 13 bases between them. Full variable domain (outside the CDR3, taken from reference TRBV12-5 and TRBJ1-1): DARVTQTPRHKVTEMGQEVTMRCQPILGHNTVFWYRQTMMQGLELLAYFRNRAPLDDSGMPKDRFSAEMPDATLATLKIQPSEPRDSAVYFCASGLVKEAFFGQGTRLTVV.

CDR3 DNA sequence: TGTGCCAGCAGCTTAGCGTACCTTGGGCAGCAAAATGAGCAGTTCTTC. Its translation is CASSLAYLGQQNEQFF. J is TRBJ2-1 and V is TRBV7-9, with D unclear. V gave up 0 bases and J gave up 7 bases, with 16 bases separating them. From germline, CDR1 is SEHNR and CDR2 FQNEAQ (reference sequence). The CDR3 runs to 16 residues. The full variable domain, in which reference TRBV7-9 and TRBJ2-1 provide the parts outside the CDR3, is DTGVSQNPRHKITKRGQNVTFRCDPISEHNRLYWYRQTLGQGPEFLTYFQNEAQLEKSRLLSDRFSAERPKGSFSTLEIQRTEQGDSAMYLCASSLAYLGQQNEQFFGPGTRLTVL.